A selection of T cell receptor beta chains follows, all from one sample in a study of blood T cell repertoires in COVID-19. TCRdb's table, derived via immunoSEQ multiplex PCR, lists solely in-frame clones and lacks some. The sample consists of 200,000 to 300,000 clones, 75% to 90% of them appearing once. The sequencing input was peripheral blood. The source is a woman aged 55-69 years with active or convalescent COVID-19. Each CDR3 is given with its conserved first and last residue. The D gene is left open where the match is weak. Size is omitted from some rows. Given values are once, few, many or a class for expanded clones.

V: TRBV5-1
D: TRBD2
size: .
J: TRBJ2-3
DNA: TGCGCCAGCAGCGCTAGACTAGCGGGGGGCACCTTCACAGATACGCAGTATTTT
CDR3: CASSARLAGGTFTDTQYF

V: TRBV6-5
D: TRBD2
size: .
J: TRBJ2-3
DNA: TGTGCCAGCAGTTACTCGATCGGGGGGGCAGGAGATACGCAGTATTTT
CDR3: CASSYSIGGAGDTQYF

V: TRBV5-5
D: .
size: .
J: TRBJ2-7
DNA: TGTGCCAGCAGTCCAACCGACAGGACCGCCTACGAGCAGTACTTC
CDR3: CASSPTDRTAYEQYF

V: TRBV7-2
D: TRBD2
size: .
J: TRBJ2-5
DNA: TGTGCCAGCAGCTCCCTTGGCGGGGGAAGTGAGACCCAGTACTTC
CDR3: CASSSLGGGSETQYF

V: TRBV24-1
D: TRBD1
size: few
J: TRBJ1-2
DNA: TGTGCCACCAGTGACCCCGGGACAGGGGATGGCTACACCTTC
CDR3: CATSDPGTGDGYTF

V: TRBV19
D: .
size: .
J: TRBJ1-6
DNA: TGTGCCAGTAGCAGCGGACGGCCTAATTCACCCCTCCACTTT
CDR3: CASSSGRPNSPLHF

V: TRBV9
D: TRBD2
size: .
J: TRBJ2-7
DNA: TGTGCCAGCAGCCCCTCGGGTGGGAGGGCCTACGAGCAGTACTTC
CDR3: CASSPSGGRAYEQYF

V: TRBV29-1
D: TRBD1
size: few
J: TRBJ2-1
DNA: TGCAGCGTTGATGGGACCACAGGGGGTGTTACCTACAATGAGCAGTTCTTC
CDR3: CSVDGTTGGVTYNEQFF

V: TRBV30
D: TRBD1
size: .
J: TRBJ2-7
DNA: TGTGCCTATGACAGGGAATTGTACGAGCAGTACTTC
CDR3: CAYDRELYEQYF

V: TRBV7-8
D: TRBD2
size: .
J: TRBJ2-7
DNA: TGTGCCAGCAGCCCCGAGGGACTAGCGGGGTACTACGAGCAGTACTTC
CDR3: CASSPEGLAGYYEQYF

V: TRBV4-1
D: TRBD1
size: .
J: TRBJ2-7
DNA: TGCGCCAGCAGCCAGGGGCGACAGGGTAGGAGAGGTGAGCAGTACTTC
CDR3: CASSQGRQGRRGEQYF

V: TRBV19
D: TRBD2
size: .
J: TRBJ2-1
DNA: TGTGCCAGTAGTATTAGGGGACTAGCGGGGGCATCCTACAATGAGCAGTTCTTC
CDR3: CASSIRGLAGASYNEQFF

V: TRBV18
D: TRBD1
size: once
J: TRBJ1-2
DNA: TGTGCCAGCTCACGCCTACAGGGGGCTGATAACTATGGCTACACCTTC
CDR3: CASSRLQGADNYGYTF

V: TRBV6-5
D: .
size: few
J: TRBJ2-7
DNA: TGTGCCAGCAGTTTTGGACAAGCCTACGAGCAGTACTTC
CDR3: CASSFGQAYEQYF

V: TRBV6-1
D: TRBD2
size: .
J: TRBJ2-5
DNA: TGTGCCAGCAGTGACCCGGGACTAGCGGGACAAGAGACCCAGTACTTC
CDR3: CASSDPGLAGQETQYF

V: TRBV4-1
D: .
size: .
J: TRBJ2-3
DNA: TGCGCCAGCAGCCAAGGAAGCGAGGCAAGCACAGATACGCAGTATTTT
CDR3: CASSQGSEASTDTQYF

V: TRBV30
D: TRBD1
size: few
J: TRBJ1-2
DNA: TGTGCCCAAATGACAGGGGGAAGGGGCTACACCTTC
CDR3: CAQMTGGRGYTF